The 7 T cell receptor beta chains given below trace back to one sample, sequenced in a study of control samples from healthy donors and cancer patients. This table comes from immunoSEQ multiplex PCR, and its TCRdb copy is limited to in-frame clones, with some not included. The table has tens of thousands of clones, almost 90% seen once. Sequenced input: PBMCs. These receptors came from a man aged 55 to 70 with colorectal cancer.

This clone was observed a single time. The rearrangement links TRBV18 to TRBJ2-1, with D maybe TRBD2 (5 bases). The CDR3 contains 15 residues. The ends were cut back, 3 bases at V and 0 bases at J, with 9 bases in the middle. Germline V gene lookup returns CDR1 KGHSH and CDR2 LQKENI. CDR3 sequence: CASSPVGSSYNEQFF. DNA of the CDR3: TGTGCCAGCTCACCGGTTGGGAGCTCCTACAATGAGCAGTTCTTC.

This clone has just one count. The chain has TRBV11-3 and TRBJ2-5; TRBD1 is a possible D gene (6 bases). V lost 6 bases and J 7 bases, leaving 18 bases between the germline ends. The CDR3 has 14 amino acids. Germline assignment: CDR1 SGHNT and CDR2 YENEEA. The CDR3 DNA follows: TGTGCCAGCAGTCCGTCTACAGGGTCAGGGACCCAGTACTTC. It codes for CASSPSTGSGTQYF.

This clone was detected only once. The chain links TRBV6-4 to TRBJ2-5; possible D gene TRBD2, 5 bases. Germline loops: CDR1 MRHNA, CDR2 SNTAGT. The CDR3 is 16 residues long. The V and J ends lost 5 bases and 5 bases respectively, with 21 bases between them. CDR3 sequence (DNA): TGTGCCAGCAGTATCCCGCCTAGCTACCCTACCGAGACCCAGTACTTC. Its translation is CASSIPPSYPTETQYF.

The genes are TRBV7-2 and TRBJ2-3; D is unclear. This CDR3 has 14 amino acids. CDR1 and CDR2 (germline): SGHTA, FQGNSA. V lost 2 bases and J lost 5, with 11 bases in between. The CDR3 reads CASSLRADLDTQYF. The CDR3 DNA is TGTGCCAGCAGCTTACGGGCAGACTTAGATACGCAGTATTTT.

The chain joins TRBV5-4 to TRBJ1-3, with D perhaps TRBD1 (6 bases). The CDR3 is 16 residues long. Deletions cut 3 bases from V and 0 bases from J, with 13 bases between. Germline V gives CDR1 SGHNT, CDR2 YYREEE (reference sequence). CDR3 coding DNA: TGTGCCAGCAGCTACACAGGGCTGGTCTCTGGAAACACCATATATTTT. Translation: CASSYTGLVSGNTIYF.

This clone was seen only once. The chain is built from TRBV30 and TRBJ1-1; D remains unclear. Germline lookup yields CDR1 GTSNPN and CDR2 SVGIG (reference sequence). V lost 2 bases and J lost 9, with 22 bases in between. The CDR3 has 15 amino acids. As DNA, the CDR3 is TGTGCCTGGAGTCAAAAAAGGGAAACCTCGTTTAAAGCTTTCTTT. Its translation is CAWSQKRETSFKAFF.

This chain connects TRBV15 to TRBJ2-1; 11 positions match TRBD2. Germline CDR1 LNHNV, CDR2 YYDKDF (reference sequence). The V gene end was trimmed by 2 bases and the J gene end by 7 bases; junction bases not matched to a gene: 10. The CDR3 is 17 amino acids. The CDR3: CATSRPPSSGGRNEQFF. The DNA for the CDR3 is TGTGCCACCAGCAGACCCCCATCTAGCGGGGGGAGGAATGAGCAGTTCTTC.